These 2 T cell receptor beta chains came from one sample sequenced in a study of blood T cell repertoires in COVID-19. Sequencing was performed with immunoSEQ multiplex PCR; in TCRdb, only in-frame clones are kept and a portion is missing. The sample contains 250,000 to 350,000 clones, around 90% of which appear only once. Sequencing was done on a sample of PBMCs or T cells enriched from blood (not recorded which). These receptors were taken from a woman in her late teens or twenties with acute COVID-19.

About this clone: The sample carries other DNA sequences with the same CDR3. The chain joins TRBV12-3 or TRBV12-4 to TRBJ1-5, with TRBD1 matching over 9 bases. The CDR3 consists of 13 residues. V trimming: 6 bases; J trimming: 4 bases; junction bases outside the gene matches: 1. CDR3 sequence reads: CASSDRGNQPQHF. The CDR3 nucleotides are TGTGCCAGCAGCGACAGGGGGAATCAGCCCCAGCATTTT.

The gene calls are TRBV4-1 and TRBJ2-1; TRBD2 aligns across 11 bases. The CDR3 contains 19 residues. V shed 6 bases, J shed 0 bases, and the junction held 13 bases outside the gene matches. Germline V gives CDR1 MGHRA, CDR2 YSYEKL. Here the CDR3 reads CASRKYLAGGPSSYNEQFF. The CDR3 DNA reads as TGCGCCAGCAGAAAATACCTAGCGGGAGGTCCCAGCTCCTACAATGAGCAGTTCTTC.